These 3 T cell receptor beta chains originate from one sample sequenced in a study of blood T cell repertoires in COVID-19. Sequencing was performed with immunoSEQ multiplex PCR; in TCRdb, only in-frame clones are kept and a portion is missing. The sample includes roughly 180,000 clones, approximately 85% of them seen just once. Sequences were obtained from peripheral blood. The receptors come from a woman between 55 and 75 years old with acute or convalescent COVID-19.

The chain links TRBV7-6 to TRBJ1-1; TRBD1 might be the D (6 bases). The CDR3 sequence is 16 residues long. The germline CDR1 and CDR2 sequences are SGHVS and FNYEAQ. V was pared by 4 bases and J by 0 bases, with 15 bases between. For the CDR3, the DNA is TGTGCCAGCAGCTCTTTCTTCGGGACACTGAACACTGAAGCTTTCTTT. It yields the protein CASSSFFGTLNTEAFF.

The J gene is TRBJ2-1, the V gene TRBV11-2; TRBD1 is a possible D gene (6 bases). V lost 4 bases to trimming and J lost 0 bases, with 13 bases between them. This CDR3 comprises 16 residues. The germline CDR1 and CDR2 sequences are SGHAT and FQNNGV. The CDR3 bases are TGTGCCAGCAGCTCACGAGCGGACAGCTCCTACAATGAGCAGTTCTTC. Amino acids: CASSSRADSSYNEQFF.

V usage is TRBV29-1 and J usage is TRBJ1-5; D possibly corresponds to TRBD1 (5 bases). The CDR3 covers 11 residues. In germline, CDR1 is SQVTM, CDR2 ANQGSEA. The ends were cut back, 5 bases at V and 9 bases at J, with 11 bases in the middle. This CDR3 is CSVPRGGPQHF. As DNA, the CDR3 is TGCAGCGTTCCGCGGGGCGGGCCCCAGCATTTT.